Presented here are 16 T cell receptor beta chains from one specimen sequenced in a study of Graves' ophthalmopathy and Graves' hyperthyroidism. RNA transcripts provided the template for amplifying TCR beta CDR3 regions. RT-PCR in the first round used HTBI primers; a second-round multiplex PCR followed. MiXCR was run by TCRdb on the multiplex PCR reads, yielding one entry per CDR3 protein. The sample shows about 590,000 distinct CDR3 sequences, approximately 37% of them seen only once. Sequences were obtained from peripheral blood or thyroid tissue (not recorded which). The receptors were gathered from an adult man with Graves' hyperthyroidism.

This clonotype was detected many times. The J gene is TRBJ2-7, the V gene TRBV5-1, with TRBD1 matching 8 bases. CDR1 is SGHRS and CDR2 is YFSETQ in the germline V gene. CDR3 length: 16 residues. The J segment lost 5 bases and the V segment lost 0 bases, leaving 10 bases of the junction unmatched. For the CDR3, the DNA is TGCGCCAGCAGCTTGGTATACTCCGGGACAGGAGACGAGCAGTACTTC. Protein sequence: CASSLVYSGTGDEQYF.

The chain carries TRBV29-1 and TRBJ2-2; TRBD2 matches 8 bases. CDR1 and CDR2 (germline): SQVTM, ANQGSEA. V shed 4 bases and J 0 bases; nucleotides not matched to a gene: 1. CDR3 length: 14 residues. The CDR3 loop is CSVAGGTNTGELFF. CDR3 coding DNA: TGCAGCGTTGCGGGAGGGACGAACACCGGGGAGCTGTTTTTT.

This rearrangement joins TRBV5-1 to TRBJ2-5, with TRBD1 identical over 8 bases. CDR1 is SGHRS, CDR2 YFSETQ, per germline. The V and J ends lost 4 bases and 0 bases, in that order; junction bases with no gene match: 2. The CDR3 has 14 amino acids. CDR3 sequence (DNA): TGCGCCAGCAGCGAGACAGGGGACCAAGAGACCCAGTACTTC. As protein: CASSETGDQETQYF.

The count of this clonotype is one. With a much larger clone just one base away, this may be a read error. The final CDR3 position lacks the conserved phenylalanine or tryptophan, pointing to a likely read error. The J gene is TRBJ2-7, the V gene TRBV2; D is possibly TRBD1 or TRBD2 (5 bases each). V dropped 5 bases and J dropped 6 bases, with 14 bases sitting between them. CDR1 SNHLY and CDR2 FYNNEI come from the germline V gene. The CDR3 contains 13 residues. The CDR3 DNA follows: TGTGCCAGCAGTTTCGGGGCCTCCGGCGAGCAGTACCTC. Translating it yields CASSFGASGEQYL.

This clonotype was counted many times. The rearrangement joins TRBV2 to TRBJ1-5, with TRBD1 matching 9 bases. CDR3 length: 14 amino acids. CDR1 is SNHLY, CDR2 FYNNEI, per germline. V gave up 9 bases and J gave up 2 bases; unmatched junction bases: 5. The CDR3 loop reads CASTRDRGNQPQHF. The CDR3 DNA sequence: TGTGCCAGTACCCGGGACAGGGGCAATCAGCCCCAGCATTTT.

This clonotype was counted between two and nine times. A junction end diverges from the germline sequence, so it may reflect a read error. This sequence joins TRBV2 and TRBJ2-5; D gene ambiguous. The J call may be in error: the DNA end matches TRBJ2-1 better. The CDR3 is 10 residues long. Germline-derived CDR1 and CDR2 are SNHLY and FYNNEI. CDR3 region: CASREGEQFF. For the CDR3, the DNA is TGTGCCAGCAGGGAAGGCGAGCAGTTCTTC.

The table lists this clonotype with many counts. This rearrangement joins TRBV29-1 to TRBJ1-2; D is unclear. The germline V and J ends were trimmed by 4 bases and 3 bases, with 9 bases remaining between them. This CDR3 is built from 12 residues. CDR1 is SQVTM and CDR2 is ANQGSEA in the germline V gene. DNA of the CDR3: TGCAGCGTTGTCGGTGGGGACTATGGCTACACCTTC. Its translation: CSVVGGDYGYTF.

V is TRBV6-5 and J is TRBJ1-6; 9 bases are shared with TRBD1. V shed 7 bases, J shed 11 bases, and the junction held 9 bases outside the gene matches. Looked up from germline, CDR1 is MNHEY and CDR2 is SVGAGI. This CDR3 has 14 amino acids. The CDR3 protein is CASTSGQGPPPLHF. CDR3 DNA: TGTGCCAGCACCTCGGGACAGGGACCACCACCCCTCCACTTT.

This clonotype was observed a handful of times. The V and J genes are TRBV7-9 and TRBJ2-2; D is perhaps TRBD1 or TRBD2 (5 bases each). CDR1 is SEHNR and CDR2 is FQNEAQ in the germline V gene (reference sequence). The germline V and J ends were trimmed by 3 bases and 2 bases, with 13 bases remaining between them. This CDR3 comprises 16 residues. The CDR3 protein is CASSFMGTVNTGELFF. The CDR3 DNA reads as TGTGCCAGCAGCTTCATGGGGACGGTAAACACCGGGGAGCTGTTTTTT.

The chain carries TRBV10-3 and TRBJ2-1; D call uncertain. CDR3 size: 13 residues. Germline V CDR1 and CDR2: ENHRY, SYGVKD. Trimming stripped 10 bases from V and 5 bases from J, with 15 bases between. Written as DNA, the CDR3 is TGTGCCACCGGTCGGACGGCCAACAATGAGCAGTTCTTC. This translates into CATGRTANNEQFF.

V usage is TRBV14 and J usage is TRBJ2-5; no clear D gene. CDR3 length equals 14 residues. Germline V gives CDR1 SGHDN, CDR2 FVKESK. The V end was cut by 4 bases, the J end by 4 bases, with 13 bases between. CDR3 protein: CASSLEWLPETQYF. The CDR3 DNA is TGTGCCAGCAGCCTTGAGTGGCTTCCAGAGACCCAGTACTTC. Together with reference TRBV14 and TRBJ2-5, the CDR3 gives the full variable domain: EAGVTQFPSHSVIEKGQTVTLRCDPISGHDNLYWYRRVMGKEIKFLLHFVKESKQDESGMPNNRFLAERTGGTYSTLKVQPAELEDSGVYFCASSLEWLPETQYFGPGTRLLVL.

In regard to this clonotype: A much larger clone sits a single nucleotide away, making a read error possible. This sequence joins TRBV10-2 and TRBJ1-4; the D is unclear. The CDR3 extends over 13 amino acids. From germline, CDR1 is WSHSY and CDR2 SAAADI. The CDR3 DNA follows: TGCGCCAGCAGTGAGACCCTGGGTGAAAAACTGCTTTTT. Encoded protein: CASSETLGEKLLF.

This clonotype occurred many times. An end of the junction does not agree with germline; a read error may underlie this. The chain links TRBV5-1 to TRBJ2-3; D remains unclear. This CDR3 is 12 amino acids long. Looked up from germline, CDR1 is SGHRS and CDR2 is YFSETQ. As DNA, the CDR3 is TGTGCCAGCAGTCCCGGCACAGATACGCAGTATTTT. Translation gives CASSPGTDTQYF.

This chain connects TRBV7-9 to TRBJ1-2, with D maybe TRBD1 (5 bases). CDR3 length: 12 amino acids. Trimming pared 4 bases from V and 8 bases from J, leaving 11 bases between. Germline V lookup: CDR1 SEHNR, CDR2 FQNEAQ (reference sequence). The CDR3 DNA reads TGTGCCAGCAGCTGGAAGCGGGGGGGCTACACCTTC. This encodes CASSWKRGGYTF.

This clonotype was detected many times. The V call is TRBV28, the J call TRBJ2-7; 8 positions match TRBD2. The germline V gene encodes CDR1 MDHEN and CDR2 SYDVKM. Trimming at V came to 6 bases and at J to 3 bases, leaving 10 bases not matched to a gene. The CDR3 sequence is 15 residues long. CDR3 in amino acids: CASRSSGGPIYEQYF. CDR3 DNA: TGTGCCAGCAGGTCCAGCGGGGGACCAATCTACGAGCAGTACTTC.

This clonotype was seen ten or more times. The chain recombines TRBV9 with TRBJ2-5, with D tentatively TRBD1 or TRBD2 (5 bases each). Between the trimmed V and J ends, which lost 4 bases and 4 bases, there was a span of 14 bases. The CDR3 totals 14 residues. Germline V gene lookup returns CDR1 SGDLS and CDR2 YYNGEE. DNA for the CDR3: TGTGCCAGCAGCCGACGGGGCGATGGAGAGACCCAGTACTTC. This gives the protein CASSRRGDGETQYF.